This entry lists 3 T cell receptor beta chains sequenced from one sample in a study of T-cell memory formation after mild COVID-19. Each CDR3 protein is one row after TCRdb ran MiXCR on the 5' RACE reads. The sample comprises about 410,000 distinct CDR3 sequences, about a sixth of which are singletons, and roughly 21% rests with the top ten. The sequencing sample was made of PBMCs or a T cell subset sorted from them (not recorded which). The receptors originated from a man aged 18-30 years who had mild COVID-19 (a few samples of this study predate the infection). Cell type and time point are not known.

The V gene is TRBV19, the J gene TRBJ1-1; D uncertain. The CDR3 length is 12 residues. Germline CDR1 LNHDA, CDR2 SQIVND (reference sequence). V lost 7 bases and J 5 bases, leaving 11 bases between the germline ends. This CDR3 reads CASTRGLTEAFF. CDR3 sequence (DNA): TGTGCCAGTACCCGCGGGCTTACTGAAGCTTTCTTT.

This clonotype was seen a handful of times. This chain connects TRBV3-1 to TRBJ2-1; 10 bases are a match to TRBD2. Germline loops: CDR1 LGHDT, CDR2 YNNKEL (reference sequence). Losses at the gene ends were 1 base for V and 8 bases for J; bases not matched to a gene: 8. The CDR3 sequence is 16 residues long. Here the CDR3 DNA reads TGTGCCAGCAGCCAAGCGAACCTAGCGGGGGCGGATGAGCAGTTCTTC. Amino acid sequence: CASSQANLAGADEQFF.

The sample holds a few counts of this clonotype. V and J are TRBV12-3 or TRBV12-4 and TRBJ1-5; D gene ambiguous. V lost 6 bases and J 7 bases, leaving 16 bases between the germline ends. This CDR3 has 14 amino acids. CDR3 region: CASSALGRAQPQHF. The DNA for the CDR3 is TGTGCCAGCAGCGCCCTCGGGCGGGCCCAGCCCCAGCATTTT.